This entry describes one T cell receptor (beta chain). Its matching antigen is unknown. Per the germline V gene, CDR1 is MNHEY and CDR2 is SVGAGI. The ends were cut back, 4 bases at V and 6 bases at J, with 16 bases in the middle. This CDR3 is 14 amino acids long. The entry originates in a study of cytomegalovirus exposure and HLA in healthy donors. Whole-study results and caveats: The analysis excluded some indistinguishable V segments, including TRBV6-2 and TRBV6-3. Among donors in an Asian-associated ancestry cluster, a later analysis reportedly found fewer N-insertions than the roughly 650-donor mean. TCR beta chains associated with HLA were, in a later analysis, more clonally expanded than equally common others. Cytomegalovirus association was assigned to more than 150 TCR beta chains.

Use of 60 Vbeta and 13 Jbeta primers characterized the PCR. Sequencing was performed with immunoSEQ multiplex PCR; in TCRdb, only in-frame clones are kept and a portion is missing. This table holds 70,000 to 85,000 clones. The chain carries TRBV6-5 and TRBJ2-7; D possibly corresponds to TRBD1 (5 bases). The sequenced sample was PBMCs. The receptor was isolated from a female donor in good health and CMV-seropositive. The DNA for the CDR3 is TGTGCCAGCAGTTTCGACTCAAGGGGAACCGAGCAGTACTTC. Residues: CASSFDSRGTEQYF.